These 32 T cell receptor beta chains were all obtained from the same sample, sequenced in a study of high-grade serous ovarian cancer treatment subgroups (dated by TCRdb to the early 2020s). Tumor samples were obtained before definitive surgery or chemotherapy. The method was the immunoSEQ multiplex PCR assay. TCRdb limited this immuneACCESS table to in-frame rearrangements with V and J called. A share of clones is missing; checked studies link under half to unresolved V genes, and the rest is unexplained. The sample table shows 1,500 to 2,500 clones, and approximately 70% are seen once. Under 25% of the sample belongs to the ten largest clones. The sample was tumor tissue. The source is a human donor with high-grade serous ovarian cancer.

The chain uses TRBV7-3 and TRBJ2-5; 11 bases are a match to TRBD2. The CDR3 totals 15 residues. V shed 4 bases, J shed 5 bases, and the junction held 6 bases outside the gene matches. Germline V CDR1 and CDR2: SGHTA, FQGTGA. The CDR3 here is CASSYSGRGLETQYF. The CDR3 DNA reads as TGTGCCAGCAGCTATAGCGGGAGGGGCCTGGAGACCCAGTACTTC.

There are a few counts of this clone. The chain uses TRBV29-1 and TRBJ1-3; 9 bases map to TRBD1. Germline CDR1 is SQVTM and CDR2 is ANQGSEA. The CDR3 contains 14 residues. Trimming took 4 bases from V and 9 from J; bases not matched to a gene: 10. CDR3 DNA: TGCAGCGTTGGACTTGGACAGGGGATACCCACCATATATTTT. Its translation: CSVGLGQGIPTIYF.

The DNA of the CDR3 is TGTGCCAGCAGCTTAACAGGGTTGGACAATGAGCAGTTCTTC. It yields the protein CASSLTGLDNEQFF. V usage is TRBV7-9 and J usage is TRBJ2-1; TRBD1 might be the D (6 bases). V was pared by 2 bases and J by 5 bases, with 10 bases between. This CDR3 region has 14 residues. From germline, CDR1 is SEHNR and CDR2 FQNEAQ (reference sequence).

This clone has a handful of counts. The J gene is TRBJ2-7, the V gene TRBV9, with no clear D. This CDR3 is 13 amino acids long. Trimming left V 0 bases short and J 4 bases short, with 8 bases between. Germline CDR1 is SGDLS and CDR2 is YYNGEE. The CDR3 sequence: CASSVEAEYEQYF. The CDR3 nucleotides read TGTGCCAGCAGCGTAGAAGCTGAGTACGAGCAGTACTTC.

This rearrangement joins TRBV6-7 to TRBJ2-6; D is ambiguous. TRBV6-7 is an ORF, and what it does is uncertain. The CDR3 spans 17 residues. Trimming removed 1 base at V and 5 bases at J, with 15 bases between. The CDR3 is CASSYCNLQSRANVLTF. Here the CDR3 DNA reads TGTGCCAGCAGTTACTGCAATTTACAAAGTCGGGCCAACGTCCTGACTTTC.

Only a few counts were recorded for this clone. This chain's CDR3 is CASSSGRNQPQHF. The CDR3, as DNA: TGTGCCAGCAGTTCCGGGAGAAATCAGCCCCAGCATTTT. The chain is built from TRBV6-5 and TRBJ1-5; D not resolved. From germline, CDR1 is MNHEY and CDR2 SVGAGI. The CDR3 consists of 13 residues. With 4 bases removed from V and 4 bases from J, the gap between germline ends came to 8 bases.

This chain links TRBV14 with TRBJ1-1, with no clear D. The CDR3 has 14 residues. Trimming removed 4 bases at V and 1 base at J, with 10 bases between. CDR1 SGHDN and CDR2 FVKESK come from the germline V gene. The CDR3 nucleotides are TGTGCCAGCAGCCTTCGGCAAGGGAACACTGAAGCTTTCTTT. Its protein product is CASSLRQGNTEAFF.

The V and J genes are TRBV5-6 and TRBJ2-5; 10 bases map to TRBD1. The V and J ends lost 0 bases and 4 bases, in that order; junction bases with no gene match: 3. CDR3 length: 15 residues. CDR1 SGHDT and CDR2 YYEEEE come from the germline V gene. The CDR3 loop reads CASSLATGGLETQYF. CDR3 coding DNA: TGTGCCAGCAGCTTGGCGACAGGGGGCTTAGAGACCCAGTACTTC.

The V call is TRBV30, the J call TRBJ2-1; 10 positions agree with TRBD2. Unmatched junction bases numbered 6, after V lost 1 base and J lost 0 bases. The CDR3 extends over 17 amino acids. In germline, CDR1 is GTSNPN, CDR2 SVGIG (reference sequence). The CDR3 bases are TGTGCCTGGAGTGGTACGTCTAGCGGGGGCTCCTACAATGAGCAGTTCTTC. Encoded protein: CAWSGTSSGGSYNEQFF. The whole variable domain, filled in from reference TRBV30 and TRBJ2-1, reads SQTIHQWPATLVQPVGSPLSLECTVEGTSNPNLYWYRQAAGRGLQLLFYSVGIGQISSEVPQNLSASRPQDRQFILSSKKLLLSDSGFYLCAWSGTSSGGSYNEQFFGPGTRLTVL.

Here the CDR3 DNA reads TGCGCCAGCAGCTTGGGTGGCAGGGCGAGCGACTACGAGCAGTACTTC. Translated: CASSLGGRASDYEQYF. This chain joins TRBV5-1 and TRBJ2-5; TRBD1 might be the D (5 bases). Judging by the DNA end, TRBJ2-7 fits better; the J call may be wrong. The CDR3 covers 16 residues. Germline V CDR1 and CDR2: SGHRS, YFSETQ.

The chain is built from TRBV2 and TRBJ1-1, with a tentative D call TRBD1 (6 bases). This CDR3 has 17 residues. Germline values: CDR1 SNHLY, CDR2 FYNNEI. V lost 7 bases and J 0 bases, leaving 21 bases between the germline ends. DNA of the CDR3: TGTGCCAGCAAGATTGGGGGCGCCCTGGAGATGAACACTGAAGCTTTCTTT. Protein sequence: CASKIGGALEMNTEAFF.

The V call is TRBV4-1, the J call TRBJ2-7; D gene uncertain. The V end lost 2 bases, the J end lost 0 bases, and 5 bases lay between the germline ends. This CDR3 comprises 13 residues. Germline V gene data show CDR1 as MGHRA and CDR2 as YSYEKL. The CDR3 loop reads CASSQTHSYEQYF. The CDR3 DNA reads as TGCGCCAGCAGCCAAACACACTCCTACGAGCAGTACTTC.

The V and J genes are TRBV4-1 and TRBJ1-1, with a tentative D call TRBD1 (5 bases). The germline V gene encodes CDR1 MGHRA and CDR2 YSYEKL. The CDR3 length is 14 residues. V shed 7 bases and J shed 1 base, with 13 bases lying between them. The CDR3, as DNA: TGCGCCAGCACCCCTTACAGGTGGAACACTGAAGCTTTCTTT. Amino acids: CASTPYRWNTEAFF.

V is TRBV25-1 and J is TRBJ2-1; the D gene is possibly TRBD2 (6 bases). The CDR3 totals 15 residues. V dropped 7 bases and J dropped 2 bases, with 15 bases sitting between them. From germline, CDR1 is MGHDK and CDR2 SYGVNS. Written as DNA, the CDR3 is TGTGCCAGCAAAAACCGGGACTCGGCCTACAATGAGCAGTTCTTC. Amino acids: CASKNRDSAYNEQFF.

The J gene is TRBJ2-2, the V gene TRBV4-1; no clear D. CDR1 and CDR2 (germline): MGHRA, YSYEKL. The CDR3 consists of 16 residues. V lost 4 bases, J lost 4 bases, and 16 bases lay in between. CDR3 region: CASSRTWQASTGELFF. The CDR3 nucleotides are TGCGCCAGCAGCCGAACCTGGCAGGCAAGCACCGGGGAGCTGTTTTTT.

The J gene is TRBJ1-2, the V gene TRBV5-1; D gene uncertain. Per the germline V gene, CDR1 is SGHRS and CDR2 is YFSETQ. CDR3 size: 13 residues. Trimming shortened V by 6 bases and J by 7 bases, and 16 bases separated the two germline ends. CDR3 loop: CASNIGPGSGYTF. In DNA form, the CDR3 reads TGCGCCAGCAACATAGGGCCGGGGAGTGGCTACACCTTC.

This clone was counted between two and nine times. The V and J genes are TRBV2 and TRBJ2-7, with 10 bases matching TRBD2. The CDR3 loop spans 15 amino acids. Trimming cost V 2 bases and J 2 bases; bases outside gene matches: 3. Germline values: CDR1 SNHLY, CDR2 FYNNEI. CDR3 sequence (DNA): TGTGCCAGCAGTGAACTAGCGGGGGACCCCTACGAGCAGTACTTC. Translation gives CASSELAGDPYEQYF.

CDR3 sequence (DNA): TGCGCCAGCAGCCAAGATTGGCCTGGGGGCTCCTACGAGCAGTACTTC. Amino acid sequence: CASSQDWPGGSYEQYF. The chain couples TRBV4-1 to TRBJ2-7, with D possibly being TRBD1 or TRBD2 (5 bases each). Germline values: CDR1 MGHRA, CDR2 YSYEKL. V lost 0 bases and J 0 bases, leaving 12 bases between the germline ends. The CDR3 length is 16 residues.

V is TRBV5-6 and J is TRBJ1-3, with 7 bases identical to TRBD1. The CDR3 totals 18 residues. The germline V gene has CDR1 SGHDT and CDR2 YYEEEE. Trimming removed 3 bases from V and 0 bases from J; junction bases left unmatched: 12. The CDR3 DNA sequence: TGTGCCAGCAGCTCGGGAGGGACAGACTCGTCCTCTGGAAACACCATATATTTT. This encodes CASSSGGTDSSSGNTIYF.

V and J are TRBV5-1 and TRBJ2-7; 9 nucleotides align to TRBD2. CDR1 is SGHRS, CDR2 YFSETQ, per germline. The CDR3 has 15 residues. J gave up 0 bases and V 3 bases, and 4 bases lay outside the gene matches. In DNA form, the CDR3 reads TGCGCCAGCAGCTCTAGCGGGACCCGCTCCTACGAGCAGTACTTC. This encodes CASSSSGTRSYEQYF.

The rearrangement links TRBV4-1 to TRBJ2-1, with 11 bases matching TRBD2. The CDR3 covers 15 residues. CDR1 and CDR2 (germline): MGHRA, YSYEKL. V lost 0 bases to trimming and J lost 6 bases; unmatched junction nucleotides: 1. CDR3 in DNA: TGCGCCAGCAGCCAAGATGGGACTAGCGGCAATGAGCAGTTCTTC. Amino acid sequence: CASSQDGTSGNEQFF.

The chain is built from TRBV6-1 and TRBJ2-4; 8 nucleotides align to TRBD1. CDR3 length equals 18 residues. The V segment lost 3 bases and the J segment 0 bases; nucleotides outside the gene matches: 10. Germline CDR1 and CDR2: MNHNS and SASEGT. The CDR3 spells CASSDEGQASLAKNIQYF. CDR3 bases: TGTGCCAGCAGTGATGAGGGACAGGCGTCTTTAGCCAAAAACATTCAGTACTTC.

The chain uses TRBV7-6 and TRBJ2-7, with 8 bases fitting TRBD2. The CDR3 has 15 amino acids. In germline, CDR1 is SGHVS, CDR2 FNYEAQ. With V trimmed by 5 bases and J by 2 bases, 8 bases remained unmatched. CDR3 DNA: TGTGCCAGCAGCCTAGGTGTTAGCGGGGCCTACGAGCAGTACTTC. Its translation: CASSLGVSGAYEQYF. The whole variable domain, remainder taken from reference TRBV7-6 and TRBJ2-7, is GAGVSQSPRYKVTKRGQDVALRCDPISGHVSLYWYRQALGQGPEFLTYFNYEAQQDKSGLPNDRFSAERPEGSISTLTIQRTEQRDSAMYRCASSLGVSGAYEQYFGPGTRLTVT.

This sequence joins TRBV4-3 and TRBJ2-1, with D unclear. V was pared by 0 bases and J by 5 bases, with 17 bases between. This CDR3 spans 17 amino acids. Germline CDR1 LGHNA, CDR2 YSLEER. The CDR3 is CASSQDGPPQHHNEQFF. The DNA for the CDR3 is TGCGCCAGCAGCCAAGACGGGCCCCCCCAACATCACAATGAGCAGTTCTTC.

This clone was seen more than once but under ten times. The chain carries TRBV30 and TRBJ1-4, with D maybe TRBD1 (5 bases). This CDR3 region has 12 residues. The germline gives CDR1 GTSNPN, CDR2 SVGIG (reference sequence). The V gene lost 3 bases and the J gene lost 6 bases, with 8 bases spanning the gap. The CDR3 protein is CAWRGADEKLFF. The CDR3 coding sequence is TGTGCCTGGAGAGGGGCAGATGAAAAACTGTTTTTT.

The chain combines TRBV28 with TRBJ2-1, with 8 positions matching TRBD2. There are 14 residues in the CDR3. Germline CDR1 MDHEN, CDR2 SYDVKM. V gave up 3 bases and J gave up 9 bases; unmatched junction bases: 7. The CDR3 reads CASSFRAGASEQFF. Here the CDR3 DNA reads TGTGCCAGCAGTTTTCGAGCGGGAGCGAGTGAGCAGTTCTTC.

The gene calls are TRBV6-1 and TRBJ2-7; 11 bases agree with TRBD2. The CDR3 has 17 amino acids. The V gene end was trimmed by 3 bases and the J gene end by 3 bases; junction bases not matched to a gene: 10. Germline lookup yields CDR1 MNHNS and CDR2 SASEGT. The CDR3 nucleotides are TGTGCCAGCAGTGATTGGCTGGGACTAGCGGAGAGCTACGAGCAGTACTTC. It translates to CASSDWLGLAESYEQYF.

The chain recombines TRBV19 with TRBJ2-2, with 14 nucleotides matching TRBD2. Germline V gene data show CDR1 as LNHDA and CDR2 as SQIVND (reference sequence). This CDR3 is built from 18 residues. The V gene end was trimmed by 5 bases and the J gene end by 0 bases; junction bases not matched to a gene: 5. In DNA form, the CDR3 reads TGTGCCAGTAGTCCGAGACTAGCGGGAGGGACGAACACCGGGGAGCTGTTTTTT. Translated, it gives CASSPRLAGGTNTGELFF. Full variable domain (outside the CDR3, taken from reference TRBV19 and TRBJ2-2): DGGITQSPKYLFRKEGQNVTLSCEQNLNHDAMYWYRQDPGQGLRLIYYSQIVNDFQKGDIAEGYSVSREKKESFPLTVTSAQKNPTAFYLCASSPRLAGGTNTGELFFGEGSRLTVL.

The rearrangement joins TRBV6-4 to TRBJ2-3, with D uncertain. CDR3 length equals 10 residues. CDR1 MRHNA and CDR2 SNTAGT come from the germline V gene. Trimming pared 7 bases from V and 5 bases from J, leaving 4 bases between. The CDR3 protein is CASTLDTQYF. The CDR3, as DNA: TGTGCCAGCACGCTAGATACGCAGTATTTT.

The chain employs TRBV19 and TRBJ1-1, with 7 positions matching TRBD1. The CDR3 loop spans 15 amino acids. Trimming at V came to 6 bases and at J to 2 bases, leaving 9 bases not matched to a gene. CDR1 and CDR2 from the germline V gene are LNHDA and SQIVND (reference sequence). The CDR3 is CASRGSRDRNTEAFF. The CDR3 bases are TGTGCCAGTAGAGGGTCCCGGGACAGAAACACTGAAGCTTTCTTT. The whole variable domain, filled in from reference TRBV19 and TRBJ1-1, reads DGGITQSPKYLFRKEGQNVTLSCEQNLNHDAMYWYRQDPGQGLRLIYYSQIVNDFQKGDIAEGYSVSREKKESFPLTVTSAQKNPTAFYLCASRGSRDRNTEAFFGQGTRLTVV.

This clone was seen more than once but under ten times. Other DNA sequences in the sample encode the same CDR3. The genes are TRBV4-3 and TRBJ2-1, with no clear D. Germline V gene sequence: CDR1 LGHNA, CDR2 YSLEER. Trimming removed 0 bases at V and 2 bases at J, with 8 bases between. The length of the CDR3 is 15 residues. The DNA of the CDR3 is TGCGCCAGCAGCCAAGATGGTGGAACCTACAATGAGCAGTTCTTC. As protein: CASSQDGGTYNEQFF.

V usage is TRBV5-6 and J usage is TRBJ2-7, with D possibly TRBD1 on 6 matching bases. V was clipped by 4 bases and J by 5 bases, with 19 bases between them. The germline gives CDR1 SGHDT, CDR2 YYEEEE. The CDR3 has 15 residues. CDR3 in DNA: TGTGCCAGCAGCGCCTTGACAGGTGTAATGGACGAGCAGTACTTC. This gives the protein CASSALTGVMDEQYF.